The 20 T cell receptor beta chains in this list originate from one sample, sequenced in a study of cytomegalovirus exposure and HLA in healthy donors. PCR amplification relied on 60 Vbeta primers (plus 13 Jbeta primers). Some clones are missing from TCRdb's copy, which holds only in-frame ones; the method was immunoSEQ multiplex PCR. The sample includes hundreds of thousands of clones, 75% to 80% of them seen just once. Specimen: PBMCs. The origin of the receptors is a man between 18 and 29 years old in good health and CMV-seronegative.

This clone was seen a single time. This sequence joins TRBV6-4 and TRBJ2-2, with TRBD1 as a possible D gene (5 bases). This CDR3 region has 16 residues. V shed 2 bases and J shed 2 bases, with 12 bases lying between them. CDR1 is MRHNA and CDR2 is SNTAGT in the germline V gene. The CDR3 DNA sequence: TGTGCCAGCAGTGACAGCCCTGGGGCAAACACCGGGGAGCTGTTTTTT. Its translation is CASSDSPGANTGELFF.

Note on this clone: Germline and junction disagree at one end, which may indicate a read error. V usage is TRBV28 and J usage is TRBJ1-4, with 7 bases lining up with TRBD1. CDR1 is MDHEN, CDR2 SYDVKM, per germline. This CDR3 has 13 residues. CDR3 nucleotides: TGTGCCAGCAGTGCTGGGGGGACAGAAAAACCGATTTTT. This codes for CASSAGGTEKPIF.

As to this clone: Sequence at one end of the junction differs from germline and may be a read error. V is TRBV15 and J is TRBJ2-4; TRBD1 matches 9 bases. Germline loops: CDR1 LNHNV, CDR2 YYDKDF (reference sequence). This CDR3 has 12 amino acids. The DNA of the CDR3 is TGTGCCACCAGCAGGGGACAGGGTGTAATGGACTTC. This gives the protein CATSRGQGVMDF.

The CDR3 nucleotides are TGTGCCAGCAGCTTGAGCGGCGGGAATCAGCCCCAGCATTTT. Protein product: CASSLSGGNQPQHF. The chain couples TRBV5-5 to TRBJ1-5; the D is unclear. The germline V and J ends were trimmed by 1 base and 4 bases, with 9 bases remaining between them. The CDR3 length is 14 residues. CDR1 SGHKS and CDR2 YYEKEE come from the germline V gene (reference sequence).

The V and J genes are TRBV7-2 and TRBJ2-1; 12 nucleotides agree with TRBD2. Looked up from germline, CDR1 is SGHTA and CDR2 is FQGNSA. The CDR3 runs 14 residues. V shed 5 bases and J 7 bases; nucleotides not matched to a gene: 3. The CDR3 here is CASSPGTSGNEQFF. DNA of the CDR3: TGTGCCAGCAGCCCAGGGACTAGCGGGAATGAGCAGTTCTTC.

The gene calls are TRBV4-3 and TRBJ2-1; 8 bases agree with TRBD2. V was clipped by 4 bases and J by 6 bases; unmatched bases: 8. CDR1 is LGHNA, CDR2 YSLEER, per germline. The CDR3 is 15 amino acids. CDR3 protein: CASSPRIAGTNEQFF. In DNA, the CDR3 is TGCGCCAGCAGCCCCCGGATAGCGGGAACCAATGAGCAGTTCTTC.

In nucleotides, the CDR3 is TGCGCCAGCAGCCAGCGGACAGGGGATACAGATACGCAGTATTTT. Protein product: CASSQRTGDTDTQYF. The V and J genes are TRBV5-1 and TRBJ2-3, with 9 bases fitting TRBD1. Germline CDR1 SGHRS, CDR2 YFSETQ. The CDR3 loop spans 15 amino acids. V lost 4 bases and J lost 3; bases outside the gene matches: 6.

This chain joins TRBV7-8 and TRBJ2-2; 13 nucleotides line up with TRBD2. CDR3 length: 19 residues. Germline CDR1 SGHVS, CDR2 FQNEAQ. V lost 5 bases and J lost 0; bases outside the gene matches: 9. The CDR3 loop is CASSLLLTSGGANTGELFF. In nucleotides, the CDR3 is TGTGCCAGCAGCCTCCTCCTTACTAGCGGGGGGGCGAACACCGGGGAGCTGTTTTTT.

The chain has TRBV7-6 and TRBJ2-2, with D perhaps matching TRBD1 (5 bases). Germline V lookup: CDR1 SGHVS, CDR2 FNYEAQ. This CDR3 has 16 amino acids. V gave up 0 bases and J gave up 0 bases, with 8 bases separating them. The CDR3 DNA reads as TGTGCCAGCAGCTTAGCAACAGGAGCGAACACCGGGGAGCTGTTTTTT. It codes for CASSLATGANTGELFF.

This clone has just one count. This sequence joins TRBV21-1 and TRBJ1-1. TRBV21-1 is a pseudogene segment. There are 16 residues in the CDR3. In DNA form, the CDR3 reads TGTGCCACCCAGCGAAACACACACGGGATGAACACTGAAGCTTTCTTT. This gives the protein CATQRNTHGMNTEAFF.

The V and J genes are TRBV7-9 and TRBJ2-5; 7 bases align to TRBD2. The V and J ends lost 7 bases and 0 bases, in that order; junction bases with no gene match: 20. The CDR3 has 19 residues. Germline values: CDR1 SEHNR, CDR2 FQNEAQ (reference sequence). The CDR3 DNA reads TGTGCCAGCATCCCTCGGGGGTCTAGCGGCCCTGTGTACCAAGAGACCCAGTACTTC. This encodes CASIPRGSSGPVYQETQYF.

The chain employs TRBV9 and TRBJ2-2; the match to TRBD2 covers 10 bases. The CDR3 spans 16 residues. Germline CDR1 SGDLS, CDR2 YYNGEE. J was trimmed by 5 bases and V by 4 bases; bases with no gene match: 8. DNA for the CDR3: TGTGCCAGCAGCTCTTCAGCGGGAGGGTATACCGGGGAGCTGTTTTTT. As protein: CASSSSAGGYTGELFF.

The chain joins TRBV4-2 to TRBJ1-5; no definite D call. The V end lost 0 bases, the J end lost 7 bases, and 13 bases lay between the germline ends. Looked up from germline, CDR1 is LGHNA and CDR2 is YNFKEQ. The CDR3 covers 15 residues. The CDR3, as DNA: TGTGCCAGCAGCCAAGATAGCCCGGGGATGCAGCCCCAGCATTTT. It is translated as CASSQDSPGMQPQHF.

This clone was seen more than once but under ten times. The rearrangement uses TRBV18 and TRBJ1-2; 7 bases line up with TRBD1. Germline V lookup: CDR1 KGHSH, CDR2 LQKENI. The CDR3 sequence is 14 residues long. V shed 2 bases, J shed 4 bases, and the junction held 4 bases outside the gene matches. DNA of the CDR3: TGTGCCAGCTCACCAACCGGGACAGTCTATGGCTACACCTTC. This translates into CASSPTGTVYGYTF.

The V and J genes are TRBV29-1 and TRBJ2-1, with 9 nucleotides matching TRBD2. The CDR3 contains 13 residues. The germline V gene has CDR1 SQVTM and CDR2 ANQGSEA. The ends lost 7 bases at V and 8 bases at J; junction bases unmatched: 9. CDR3 sequence: CSAASGIGDEQFF. CDR3 nucleotides: TGCAGCGCCGCTAGCGGGATAGGCGATGAGCAGTTCTTC.

This sequence joins TRBV2 and TRBJ2-3; 10 bases match TRBD2. With 5 bases clipped from V and 0 bases from J, the junction kept 5 bases outside the gene matches. Germline CDR1 and CDR2: SNHLY and FYNNEI. CDR3 size: 16 residues. The CDR3 DNA follows: TGTGCCAGCAGTCTGGCTAGCGGGGGAAGCACAGATACGCAGTATTTT. Translating gives CASSLASGGSTDTQYF.

The chain is built from TRBV9 and TRBJ1-4; 9 nucleotides align to TRBD1. Trimming took 2 bases from V and 5 from J; bases not matched to a gene: 7. The CDR3 consists of 16 residues. The V gene's germline CDR1 is SGDLS and CDR2 YYNGEE. This CDR3 reads CASSVVETGGNEKLFF. As DNA, the CDR3 is TGTGCCAGCAGCGTGGTGGAGACAGGGGGAAATGAAAAACTGTTTTTT. The complete variable domain, with remaining parts taken from reference TRBV9 and TRBJ1-4, reads DSGVTQTPKHLITATGQRVTLRCSPRSGDLSVYWYQQSLDQGLQFLIQYYNGEERAKGNILERFSAQQFPDLHSELNLSSLELGDSALYFCASSVVETGGNEKLFFGSGTQLSVL.

The chain uses TRBV2 and TRBJ2-1; TRBD1 matches 10 bases. V lost 5 bases to trimming and J lost 4 bases; unmatched junction nucleotides: 5. The CDR3 has 15 amino acids. From germline, CDR1 is SNHLY and CDR2 FYNNEI. The chain's CDR3 is CASSPDRGRYNEQFF. The CDR3 nucleotides read TGTGCCAGCAGTCCCGACAGGGGGCGATACAATGAGCAGTTCTTC. Full variable domain (remainder filled in from reference TRBV2 and TRBJ2-1): EPEVTQTPSHQVTQMGQEVILRCVPISNHLYFYWYRQILGQKVEFLVSFYNNEISEKSEIFDDQFSVERPDGSNFTLKIRSTKLEDSAMYFCASSPDRGRYNEQFFGPGTRLTVL.

Only a few counts were recorded for this clone. V gene TRBV28 combines with J gene TRBJ1-1; D might be TRBD1 (6 bases). V lost 7 bases to trimming and J lost 7 bases, with 16 bases between them. CDR3 length equals 13 residues. Germline V gene lookup returns CDR1 MDHEN and CDR2 SYDVKM. CDR3 sequence reads: CASTILDRHEAFF. As DNA, the CDR3 is TGTGCCAGCACCATTCTCGACAGGCATGAAGCTTTCTTT.

V usage is TRBV10-3 and J usage is TRBJ2-3, with TRBD2 matching 9 bases. J lost 0 bases, V lost 5 bases, and 21 bases had no gene match. Germline V gene sequence: CDR1 ENHRY, CDR2 SYGVKD. CDR3 length: 21 residues. The CDR3 spells CAISSSGRMGIGMTSTDTQYF. The CDR3 DNA is TGTGCCATCAGTAGCAGCGGGAGGATGGGTATCGGTATGACTAGCACAGATACGCAGTATTTT.